This T cell receptor (beta chain) is drawn from a study of cytomegalovirus exposure and HLA in healthy donors. The PCR used 60 Vbeta and 13 Jbeta primers. Clones were sequenced by immunoSEQ multiplex PCR, and TCRdb holds only the in-frame ones, with some missing. In the table there are under 150,000 clones, almost 85% of which are singletons. The receptor was isolated from a boy aged 2-15 years in good health and CMV-seronegative. The sequenced sample was PBMCs.

CDR3: CASSQSGTDFNYGYTF. The CDR3 DNA reads TGCGCCAGCAGTCAATCGGGGACAGATTTCAACTATGGCTACACCTTC. The genes are TRBV23-1 and TRBJ1-2; 7 bases map to TRBD1. TRBV23-1 is an open reading frame whose function is uncertain. The CDR3 contains 16 residues. The V segment lost 0 bases and the J segment 2 bases; nucleotides outside the gene matches: 6.